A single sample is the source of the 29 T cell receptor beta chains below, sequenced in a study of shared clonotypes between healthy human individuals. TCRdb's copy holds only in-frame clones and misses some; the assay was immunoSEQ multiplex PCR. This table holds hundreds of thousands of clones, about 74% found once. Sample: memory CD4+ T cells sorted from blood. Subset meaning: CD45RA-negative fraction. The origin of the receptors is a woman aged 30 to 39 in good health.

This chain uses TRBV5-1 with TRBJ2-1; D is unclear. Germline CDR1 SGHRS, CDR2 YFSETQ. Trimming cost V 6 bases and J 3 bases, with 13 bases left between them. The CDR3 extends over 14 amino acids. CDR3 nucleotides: TGCGCCAGCAAATTGGAAGGTGGCTACAATGAGCAGTTCTTC. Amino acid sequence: CASKLEGGYNEQFF. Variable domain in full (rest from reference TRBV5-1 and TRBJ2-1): KAGVTQTPRYLIKTRGQQVTLSCSPISGHRSVSWYQQTPGQGLQFLFEYFSETQRNKGNFPGRFSGRQFSNSRSEMNVSTLELGDSALYLCASKLEGGYNEQFFGPGTRLTVL.

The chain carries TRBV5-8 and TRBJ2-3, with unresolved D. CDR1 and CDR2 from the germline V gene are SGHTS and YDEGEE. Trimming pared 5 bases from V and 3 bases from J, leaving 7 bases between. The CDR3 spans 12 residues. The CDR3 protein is CASSLRTDTQYF. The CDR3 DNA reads TGTGCCAGCAGTCTCCGAACAGATACGCAGTATTTT.

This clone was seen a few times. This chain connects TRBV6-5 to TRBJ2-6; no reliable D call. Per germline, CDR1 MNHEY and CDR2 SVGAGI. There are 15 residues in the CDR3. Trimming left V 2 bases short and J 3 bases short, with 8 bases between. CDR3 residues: CASSYNWDGANVLTF. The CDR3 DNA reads TGTGCCAGCAGTTACAACTGGGATGGGGCCAACGTCCTGACTTTC.

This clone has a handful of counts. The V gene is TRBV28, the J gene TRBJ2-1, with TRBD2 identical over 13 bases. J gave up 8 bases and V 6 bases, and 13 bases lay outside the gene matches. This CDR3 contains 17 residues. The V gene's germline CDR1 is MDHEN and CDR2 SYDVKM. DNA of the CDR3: TGTGCCAGCAGGTCACGACCCGGACTAGCGGGAGCCGATGAGCAGTTCTTC. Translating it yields CASRSRPGLAGADEQFF.

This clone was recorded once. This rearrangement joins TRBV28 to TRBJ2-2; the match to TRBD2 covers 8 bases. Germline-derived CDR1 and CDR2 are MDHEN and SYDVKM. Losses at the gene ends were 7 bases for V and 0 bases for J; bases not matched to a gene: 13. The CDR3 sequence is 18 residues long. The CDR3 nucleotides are TGTGCCAGCAACTCCGCCCGGGAGGGTTCTTCGAACACCGGGGAGCTGTTTTTT. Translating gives CASNSAREGSSNTGELFF. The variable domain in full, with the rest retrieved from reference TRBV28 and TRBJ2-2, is DVKVTQSSRYLVKRTGEKVFLECVQDMDHENMFWYRQDPGLGLRLIYFSYDVKMKEKGDIPEGYSVSREKKERFSLILESASTNQTSMYLCASNSAREGSSNTGELFFGEGSRLTVL.

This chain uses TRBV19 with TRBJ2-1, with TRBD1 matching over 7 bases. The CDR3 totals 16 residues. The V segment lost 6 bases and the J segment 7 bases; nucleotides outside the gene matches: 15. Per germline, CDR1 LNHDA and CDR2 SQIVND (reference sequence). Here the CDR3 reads CASRPTGTAKKNEQFF. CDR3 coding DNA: TGTGCCAGTAGACCTACCGGGACAGCCAAGAAAAATGAGCAGTTCTTC. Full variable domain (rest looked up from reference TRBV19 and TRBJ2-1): DGGITQSPKYLFRKEGQNVTLSCEQNLNHDAMYWYRQDPGQGLRLIYYSQIVNDFQKGDIAEGYSVSREKKESFPLTVTSAQKNPTAFYLCASRPTGTAKKNEQFFGPGTRLTVL.

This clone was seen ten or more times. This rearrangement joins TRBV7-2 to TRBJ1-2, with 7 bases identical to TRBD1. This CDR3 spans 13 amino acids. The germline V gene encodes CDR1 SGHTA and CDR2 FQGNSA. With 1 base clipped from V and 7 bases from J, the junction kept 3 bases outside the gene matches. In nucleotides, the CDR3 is TGTGCCAGCAGCTTAGAGGGGGCCTTTGGCTACACCTTC. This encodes CASSLEGAFGYTF.

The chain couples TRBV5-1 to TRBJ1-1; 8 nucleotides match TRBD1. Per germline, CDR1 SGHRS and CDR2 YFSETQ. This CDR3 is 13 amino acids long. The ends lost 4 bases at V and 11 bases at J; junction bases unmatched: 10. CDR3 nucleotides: TGCGCCAGCAGCGGTGGACAGGGACTGGTGGCTTTCTTT. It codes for CASSGGQGLVAFF.

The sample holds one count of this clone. In DNA form, the CDR3 reads TGTGCCAGCAGCAAAGACGTAACTAGCGGAACCTACGAGCAGTACTTC. As protein: CASSKDVTSGTYEQYF. The gene calls are TRBV21-1 and TRBJ2-7; TRBD2 is taken as the D call from the table, unchecked against the DNA. TRBV21-1 is a pseudogene locus. This CDR3 comprises 16 residues.

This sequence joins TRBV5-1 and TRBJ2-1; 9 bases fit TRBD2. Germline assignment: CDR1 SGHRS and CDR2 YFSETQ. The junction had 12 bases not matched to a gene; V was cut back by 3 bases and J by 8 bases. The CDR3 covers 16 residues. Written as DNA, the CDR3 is TGCGCCAGCAGCTGGCAGGGGCGGGAGGGCCGAGATGAGCAGTTCTTC. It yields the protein CASSWQGREGRDEQFF.

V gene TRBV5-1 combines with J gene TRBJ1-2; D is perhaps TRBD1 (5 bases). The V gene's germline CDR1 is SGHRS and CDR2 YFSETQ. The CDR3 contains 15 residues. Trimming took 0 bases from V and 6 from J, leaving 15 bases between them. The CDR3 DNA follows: TGCGCCAGCAGCTTGGGTTGGGGGAGGCTTCATGGCTACACCTTC. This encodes CASSLGWGRLHGYTF.

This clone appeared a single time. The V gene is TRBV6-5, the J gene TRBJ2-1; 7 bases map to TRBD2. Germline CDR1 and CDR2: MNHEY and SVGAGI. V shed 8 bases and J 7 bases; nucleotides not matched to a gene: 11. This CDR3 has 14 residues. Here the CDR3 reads CASGSGTRKNEQFF. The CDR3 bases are TGTGCCAGCGGAAGCGGGACTCGAAAAAATGAGCAGTTCTTC.

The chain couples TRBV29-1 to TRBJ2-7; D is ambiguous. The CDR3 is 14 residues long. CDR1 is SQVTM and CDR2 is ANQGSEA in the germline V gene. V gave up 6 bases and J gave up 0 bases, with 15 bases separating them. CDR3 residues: CSVGLSPSSYEQYF. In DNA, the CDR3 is TGCAGCGTGGGTCTTAGCCCGAGCTCCTACGAGCAGTACTTC.

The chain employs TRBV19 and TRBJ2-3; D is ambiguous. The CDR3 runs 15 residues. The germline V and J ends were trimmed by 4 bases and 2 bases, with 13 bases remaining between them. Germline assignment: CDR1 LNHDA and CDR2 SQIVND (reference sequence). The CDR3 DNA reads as TGTGCCAGTAGTAAGGGATACATAAACACAGATACGCAGTATTTT. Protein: CASSKGYINTDTQYF.

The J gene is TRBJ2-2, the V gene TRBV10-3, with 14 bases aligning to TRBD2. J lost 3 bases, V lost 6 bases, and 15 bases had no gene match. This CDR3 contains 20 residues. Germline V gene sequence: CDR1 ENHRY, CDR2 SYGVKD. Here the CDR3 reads CAIRRQIGLAGGIDTGELFF. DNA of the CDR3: TGTGCCATCAGACGGCAAATCGGACTAGCGGGAGGTATAGACACCGGGGAGCTGTTTTTT.

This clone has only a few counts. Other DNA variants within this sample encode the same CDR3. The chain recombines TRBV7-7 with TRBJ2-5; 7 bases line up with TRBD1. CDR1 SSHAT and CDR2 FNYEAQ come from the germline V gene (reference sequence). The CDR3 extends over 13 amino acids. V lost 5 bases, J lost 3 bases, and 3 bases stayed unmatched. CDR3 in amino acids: CASSRDREETQYF. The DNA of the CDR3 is TGTGCCAGCAGCCGCGACAGGGAAGAGACCCAGTACTTC.

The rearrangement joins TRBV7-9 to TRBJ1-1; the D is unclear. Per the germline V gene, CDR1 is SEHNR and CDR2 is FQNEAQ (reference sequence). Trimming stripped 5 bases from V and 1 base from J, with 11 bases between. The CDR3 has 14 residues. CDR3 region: CASSPQPGNTEAFF. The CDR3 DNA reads TGTGCCAGCAGCCCCCAGCCGGGGAACACTGAAGCTTTCTTT. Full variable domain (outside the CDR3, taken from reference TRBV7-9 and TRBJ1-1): DTGVSQNPRHKITKRGQNVTFRCDPISEHNRLYWYRQTLGQGPEFLTYFQNEAQLEKSRLLSDRFSAERPKGSFSTLEIQRTEQGDSAMYLCASSPQPGNTEAFFGQGTRLTVV.

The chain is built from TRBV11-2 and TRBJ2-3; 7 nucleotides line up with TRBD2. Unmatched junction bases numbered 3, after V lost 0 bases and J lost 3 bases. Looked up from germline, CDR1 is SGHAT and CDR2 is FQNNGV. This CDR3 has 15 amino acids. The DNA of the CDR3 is TGTGCCAGCAGCTTAGACTACGGGGGGACAGATACGCAGTATTTT. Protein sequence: CASSLDYGGTDTQYF.

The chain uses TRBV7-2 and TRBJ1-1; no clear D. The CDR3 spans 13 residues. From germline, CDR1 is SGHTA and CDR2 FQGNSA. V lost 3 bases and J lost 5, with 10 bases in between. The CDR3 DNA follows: TGTGCCAGCAGCTTTAGGGTTGGAACTGAAGCTTTCTTT. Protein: CASSFRVGTEAFF.

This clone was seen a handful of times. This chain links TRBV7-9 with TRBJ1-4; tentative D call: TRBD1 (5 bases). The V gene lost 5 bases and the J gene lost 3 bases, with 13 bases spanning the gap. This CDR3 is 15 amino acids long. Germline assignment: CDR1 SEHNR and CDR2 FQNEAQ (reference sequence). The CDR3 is CASSASTAPNEKLFF. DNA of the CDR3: TGTGCCAGCAGCGCGTCGACAGCCCCTAATGAAAAACTGTTTTTT.

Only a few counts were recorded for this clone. The CDR3 DNA reads TGTGCCAGCAGTGTGGGGGACAGTACCCCTTCCAAAAACATTCAGTACTTC. This codes for CASSVGDSTPSKNIQYF. The gene calls are TRBV25-1 and TRBJ2-4, with 7 bases matching TRBD1. Germline loops: CDR1 MGHDK, CDR2 SYGVNS. With 4 bases clipped from V and 2 bases from J, the junction kept 11 bases outside the gene matches. The CDR3 consists of 17 residues.

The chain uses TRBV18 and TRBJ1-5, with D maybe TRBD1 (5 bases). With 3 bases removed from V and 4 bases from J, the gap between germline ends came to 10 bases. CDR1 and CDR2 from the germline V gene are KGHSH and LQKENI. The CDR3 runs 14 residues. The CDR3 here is CASSPATGNQPQHF. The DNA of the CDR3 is TGTGCCAGCTCACCCGCAACAGGTAATCAGCCCCAGCATTTT.

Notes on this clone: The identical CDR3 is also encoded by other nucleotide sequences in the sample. This CDR3 is CASSLDSGTGGYNEQFF. As DNA, the CDR3 is TGTGCCAGCAGCTTAGACTCCGGGACAGGGGGATACAATGAGCAGTTCTTC. The V call is TRBV11-3, the J call TRBJ2-1; 11 bases line up with TRBD1. The germline V gene has CDR1 SGHNT and CDR2 YENEEA. J was trimmed by 4 bases and V by 0 bases; bases with no gene match: 5. This CDR3 is built from 17 residues.

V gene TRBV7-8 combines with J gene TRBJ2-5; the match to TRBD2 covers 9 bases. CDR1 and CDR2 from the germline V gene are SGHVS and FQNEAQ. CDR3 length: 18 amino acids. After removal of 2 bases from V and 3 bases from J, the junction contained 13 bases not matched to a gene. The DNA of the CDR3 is TGTGCCAGCAGCTTAATGGCTAGCGGGATCAGCAAGGAAGAGACCCAGTACTTC. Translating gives CASSLMASGISKEETQYF.

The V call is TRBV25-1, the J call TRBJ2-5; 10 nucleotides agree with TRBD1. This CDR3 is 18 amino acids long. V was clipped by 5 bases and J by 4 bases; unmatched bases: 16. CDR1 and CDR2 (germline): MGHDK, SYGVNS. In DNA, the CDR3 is TGTGCCAGCAGTTCCCAGGGAGCCCGGGACAGGGGTAGAGAGACCCAGTACTTC. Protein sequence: CASSSQGARDRGRETQYF.

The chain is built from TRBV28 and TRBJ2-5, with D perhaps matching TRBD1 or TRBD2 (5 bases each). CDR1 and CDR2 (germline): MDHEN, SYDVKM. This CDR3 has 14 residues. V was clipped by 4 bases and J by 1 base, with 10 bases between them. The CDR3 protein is CASSWGRVQETQYF. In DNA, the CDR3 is TGTGCCAGCAGTTGGGGACGGGTCCAAGAGACCCAGTACTTC. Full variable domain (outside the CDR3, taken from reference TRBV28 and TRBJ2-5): DVKVTQSSRYLVKRTGEKVFLECVQDMDHENMFWYRQDPGLGLRLIYFSYDVKMKEKGDIPEGYSVSREKKERFSLILESASTNQTSMYLCASSWGRVQETQYFGPGTRLLVL.

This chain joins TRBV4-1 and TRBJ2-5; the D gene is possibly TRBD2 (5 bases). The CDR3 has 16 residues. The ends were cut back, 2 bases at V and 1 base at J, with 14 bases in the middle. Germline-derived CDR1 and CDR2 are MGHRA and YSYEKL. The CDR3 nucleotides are TGCGCCAGCAGCCAATCCGAGAGCGGAGTCCAAGAGACCCAGTACTTC. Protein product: CASSQSESGVQETQYF.

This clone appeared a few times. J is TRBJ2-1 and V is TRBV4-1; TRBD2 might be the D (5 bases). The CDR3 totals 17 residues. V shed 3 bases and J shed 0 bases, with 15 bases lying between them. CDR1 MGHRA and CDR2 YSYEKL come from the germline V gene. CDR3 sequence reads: CASSHSRLTRSYNEQFF. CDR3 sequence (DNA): TGCGCCAGCAGCCACTCCAGACTAACTCGCTCCTACAATGAGCAGTTCTTC.

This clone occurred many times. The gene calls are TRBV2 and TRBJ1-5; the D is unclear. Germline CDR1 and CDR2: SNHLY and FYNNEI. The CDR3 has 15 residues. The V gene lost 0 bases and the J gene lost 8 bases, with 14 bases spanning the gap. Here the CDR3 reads CASSEAPPEVKPQHF. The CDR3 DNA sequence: TGTGCCAGCAGTGAAGCACCCCCCGAGGTCAAGCCCCAGCATTTT.